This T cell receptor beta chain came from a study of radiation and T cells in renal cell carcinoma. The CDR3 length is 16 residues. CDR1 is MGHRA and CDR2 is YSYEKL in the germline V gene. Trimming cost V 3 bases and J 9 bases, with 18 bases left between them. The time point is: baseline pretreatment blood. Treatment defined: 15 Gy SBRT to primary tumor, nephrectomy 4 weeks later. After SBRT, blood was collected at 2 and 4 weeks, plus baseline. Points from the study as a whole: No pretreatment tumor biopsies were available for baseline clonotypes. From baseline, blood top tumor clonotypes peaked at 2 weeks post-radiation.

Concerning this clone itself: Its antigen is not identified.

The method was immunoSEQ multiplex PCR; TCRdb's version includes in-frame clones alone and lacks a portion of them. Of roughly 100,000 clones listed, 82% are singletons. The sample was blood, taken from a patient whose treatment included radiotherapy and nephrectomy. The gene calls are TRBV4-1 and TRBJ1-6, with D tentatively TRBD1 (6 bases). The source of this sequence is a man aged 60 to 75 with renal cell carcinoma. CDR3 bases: TGCGCCAGCAGCCAGATATCCGGGACACTGATTTCACCCCTCCACTTT. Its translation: CASSQISGTLISPLHF.